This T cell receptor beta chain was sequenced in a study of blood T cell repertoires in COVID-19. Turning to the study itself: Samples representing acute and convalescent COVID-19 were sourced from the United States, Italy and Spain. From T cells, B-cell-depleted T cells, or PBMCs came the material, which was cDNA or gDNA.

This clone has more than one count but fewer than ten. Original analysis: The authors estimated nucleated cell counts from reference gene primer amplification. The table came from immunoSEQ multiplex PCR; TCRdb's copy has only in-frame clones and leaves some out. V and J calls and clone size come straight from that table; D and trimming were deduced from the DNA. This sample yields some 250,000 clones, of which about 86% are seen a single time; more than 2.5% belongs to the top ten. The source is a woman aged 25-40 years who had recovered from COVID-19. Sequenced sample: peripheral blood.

CDR3 sequence: CASSTTGGRTEAFF. CDR3 coding DNA: TGTGCCAGCAGTACGACAGGGGGTCGGACTGAAGCTTTCTTT. The chain recombines TRBV6-2 or TRBV6-3 with TRBJ1-1; TRBD1 aligns across 9 bases. CDR3 length equals 14 residues. Trimming took 5 bases from V and 5 from J; bases not matched to a gene: 6. CDR1 and CDR2 (germline): MNHEY, SVGEGT.